Presented here are 14 T cell receptor beta chains from one specimen sequenced in a study of blood T cell repertoires in COVID-19. Sequenced by immunoSEQ multiplex PCR; TCRdb stores in-frame clones only, minus some. The sample lists fewer than 90,000 clones, 65% to 80% occurring once. The sample was peripheral blood. Receptor source: a human donor in a cohort sampled during active COVID-19.

The chain recombines TRBV15 with TRBJ1-4; D possibly corresponds to TRBD1 (5 bases). Per germline, CDR1 LNHNV and CDR2 YYDKDF (reference sequence). V shed 2 bases and J shed 0 bases, with 10 bases lying between them. The CDR3 sequence is 16 residues long. CDR3 residues: CATSRQGLATNEKLFF. The DNA of the CDR3 is TGTGCCACCAGCAGACAGGGACTTGCAACTAATGAAAAACTGTTTTTT.

The J gene is TRBJ1-2, the V gene TRBV11-2; 8 positions agree with TRBD1. CDR3 length equals 13 residues. CDR1 and CDR2 from the germline V gene are SGHAT and FQNNGV. With V trimmed by 1 base and J by 7 bases, 2 bases remained unmatched. The CDR3 DNA is TGTGCCAGCAGCTTAGTCGACAGGGGTGGCTACACCTTC. Its protein is CASSLVDRGGYTF. Variable domain in full (rest from reference TRBV11-2 and TRBJ1-2): EAGVAQSPRYKIIEKRQSVAFWCNPISGHATLYWYQQILGQGPKLLIQFQNNGVVDDSQLPKDRFSAERLKGVDSTLKIQPAKLEDSAVYLCASSLVDRGGYTFGSGTRLTVV.

The rearrangement links TRBV11-2 to TRBJ2-1, with a tentative D call TRBD2 (6 bases). Germline CDR1 reads SGHAT; CDR2 reads FQNNGV. V was shortened by 3 bases and J by 7 bases, with 16 bases between the two germline ends. CDR3 length equals 15 residues. The CDR3 sequence is CASSFVGTQGNEQFF. The CDR3 DNA reads TGTGCCAGCAGCTTCGTCGGGACTCAAGGGAATGAGCAGTTCTTC. Based on the CDR3 plus reference TRBV11-2 and TRBJ2-1, the full variable domain is EAGVAQSPRYKIIEKRQSVAFWCNPISGHATLYWYQQILGQGPKLLIQFQNNGVVDDSQLPKDRFSAERLKGVDSTLKIQPAKLEDSAVYLCASSFVGTQGNEQFFGPGTRLTVL.

This clone was recorded a few times. This rearrangement joins TRBV7-6 to TRBJ2-7; D is possibly TRBD1 (5 bases). Germline-derived CDR1 and CDR2 are SGHVS and FNYEAQ. Trimming cost V 0 bases and J 9 bases, with 18 bases left between them. CDR3 length: 15 amino acids. The CDR3, as DNA: TGTGCCAGCAGCTTAGCGGGCATGTGGGGCGGCGTGCAGTACTTC. Residues: CASSLAGMWGGVQYF.

The chain uses TRBV9 and TRBJ2-1; 10 nucleotides align to TRBD2. Germline CDR1 reads SGDLS; CDR2 reads YYNGEE. The CDR3 is 17 residues long. The V gene end was trimmed by 0 bases and the J gene end by 7 bases; junction bases not matched to a gene: 10. The CDR3 sequence is CASSVGFLAGALNEQFF. CDR3 DNA: TGTGCCAGCAGCGTAGGGTTTCTAGCGGGAGCCTTAAATGAGCAGTTCTTC.

The rearrangement links TRBV3-1 (or the pseudogene TRBV3-2) to TRBJ1-6; TRBD1 matches 8 bases. Trimming cost V 4 bases and J 0 bases; bases outside gene matches: 5. This CDR3 region has 17 residues. Germline V CDR1 and CDR2: LGHDT, YNNKEL (reference sequence). CDR3 protein: CASSPRQGSSYNSPLHF. CDR3 in DNA: TGTGCCAGCAGCCCACGACAGGGGAGCTCCTATAATTCACCCCTCCACTTT.

The V and J genes are TRBV6-5 and TRBJ2-3, with D perhaps TRBD2 (5 bases). The CDR3 contains 13 residues. V shed 5 bases and J shed 7 bases, with 13 bases lying between them. Per the germline V gene, CDR1 is MNHEY and CDR2 is SVGAGI. CDR3 nucleotide sequence: TGTGCCAGCAGTAGCGTGCACGGGAATACGCAGTATTTT. This gives the protein CASSSVHGNTQYF.

The chain uses TRBV30 and TRBJ2-7, with a possible D match to TRBD1 (6 bases). Germline assignment: CDR1 GTSNPN and CDR2 SVGIG (reference sequence). CDR3 length equals 12 residues. Trimming removed 4 bases at V and 6 bases at J, with 13 bases between. Here the CDR3 DNA reads TGTGCCTGGAATGTGGGGGCGGGCGAGCAGTACTTC. This sequence encodes CAWNVGAGEQYF.

J is TRBJ2-1 and V is TRBV7-3, with D tentatively TRBD1 (5 bases). Trimming stripped 2 bases from V and 12 bases from J, with 17 bases between. The CDR3 runs to 14 residues. Germline CDR1 and CDR2: SGHTA and FQGTGA. The CDR3 nucleotides read TGTGCCAGCAGCTTAGACCAGGGAAACCAGAGGCAGTTCTTC. Protein: CASSLDQGNQRQFF.

The rearrangement uses TRBV6-5 and TRBJ2-7; the match to TRBD2 covers 11 bases. J gave up 4 bases and V 4 bases, and 6 bases lay outside the gene matches. This CDR3 has 15 amino acids. Looked up from germline, CDR1 is MNHEY and CDR2 is SVGAGI. The CDR3 protein is CASSSPGLAVYEQYF. The CDR3 nucleotides read TGTGCCAGCAGTTCCCCGGGACTAGCGGTGTACGAGCAGTACTTC.

This clone was counted a single time. The V call is TRBV3-1 (or the pseudogene TRBV3-2), the J call TRBJ1-3; the D gene is possibly TRBD1 (5 bases). The CDR3 has 13 amino acids. Germline V gene data show CDR1 as LGHDT and CDR2 as YNNKEL (reference sequence). V was shortened by 1 base and J by 8 bases, with 9 bases between the two germline ends. The CDR3 nucleotides read TGTGCCAGCAGCCAAGTTTGGGGGGACACCATATATTTT. The encoded protein is CASSQVWGDTIYF.

The V call is TRBV5-1, the J call TRBJ2-2, with D maybe TRBD1 (6 bases). The germline gives CDR1 SGHRS, CDR2 YFSETQ. The germline V and J ends were trimmed by 0 bases and 1 base, with 13 bases remaining between them. The CDR3 loop spans 17 amino acids. In DNA form, the CDR3 reads TGCGCCAGCAGCTTGGGCCACCGGGACAAGAACACCGGGGAGCTGTTTTTT. Translation gives CASSLGHRDKNTGELFF.

The chain couples TRBV10-3 to TRBJ2-4; 8 bases fit TRBD2. This CDR3 is built from 14 residues. Germline lookup yields CDR1 ENHRY and CDR2 SYGVKD. The ends lost 10 bases at V and 8 bases at J; junction bases unmatched: 13. The CDR3 protein is CATAGSGGADIQYF. The CDR3 DNA reads as TGTGCCACCGCCGGGAGCGGGGGAGCGGACATTCAGTACTTC.

For this clone: One end of the junction varies from germline; a read error may be responsible. The genes are TRBV10-3 and TRBJ2-1; 7 bases line up with TRBD1. This CDR3 contains 14 residues. The germline V gene has CDR1 ENHRY and CDR2 SYGVKD. CDR3 region: CAIRGSDRANKQFF. CDR3 in DNA: TGTGCCATCAGGGGATCAGACAGGGCCAATAAGCAGTTCTTC.